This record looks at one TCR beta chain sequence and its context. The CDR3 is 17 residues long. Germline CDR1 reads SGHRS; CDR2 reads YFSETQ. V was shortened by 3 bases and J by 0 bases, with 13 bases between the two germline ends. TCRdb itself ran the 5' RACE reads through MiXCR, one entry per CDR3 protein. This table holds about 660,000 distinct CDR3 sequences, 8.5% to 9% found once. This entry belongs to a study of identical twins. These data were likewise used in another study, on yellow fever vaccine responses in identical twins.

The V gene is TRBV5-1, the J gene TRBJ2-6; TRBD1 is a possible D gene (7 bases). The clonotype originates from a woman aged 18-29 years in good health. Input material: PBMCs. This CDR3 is CASSSLQGGSGANVLTF. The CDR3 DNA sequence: TGCGCCAGCAGCTCCCTCCAGGGGGGCTCTGGGGCCAACGTCCTGACTTTC.